A single sample is the source of the 20 T cell receptor beta chains below, sequenced in a study of control samples from healthy donors and cancer patients. TCRdb keeps only in-frame clones here, not all; method: immunoSEQ multiplex PCR. The table includes about 140,000 clones, 75% to 95% detected once. The source material was blood. The receptors were gathered from a man between 18 and 35 years old in good health.

The chain has TRBV11-3 and TRBJ1-1; D gene uncertain. Germline lookup yields CDR1 SGHNT and CDR2 YENEEA. The CDR3 totals 13 residues. Trimming removed 4 bases from V and 4 bases from J, with 10 bases in between. The CDR3 loop is CASSSRPGTEAFF. CDR3 nucleotides: TGTGCCAGCAGCTCCAGGCCGGGCACTGAAGCTTTCTTT. Full variable domain (missing parts from reference TRBV11-3 and TRBJ1-1): EAGVVQSPRYKIIEKKQPVAFWCNPISGHNTLYWYLQNLGQGPELLIRYENEEAVDDSQLPKDRFSAERLKGVDSTLKIQPAELGDSAVYLCASSSRPGTEAFFGQGTRLTVV.

The V call is TRBV5-1, the J call TRBJ2-1, with TRBD1 as a possible D gene (6 bases). From germline, CDR1 is SGHRS and CDR2 YFSETQ. Trimming shortened V by 0 bases and J by 5 bases, and 12 bases separated the two germline ends. The CDR3 is made up of 15 amino acids. The CDR3 loop is CASSLGNDRNNEQFF. CDR3 sequence (DNA): TGCGCCAGCAGCTTGGGGAACGACAGGAACAATGAGCAGTTCTTC.

CDR3 DNA sequence: TGTGCCAGCAGTTTATCCCTAACCTACTCTGGAAACACCATATATTTT. Its protein is CASSLSLTYSGNTIYF. The genes are TRBV28 and TRBJ1-3; D is undetermined. Trimming took 1 base from V and 0 from J, leaving 10 bases between them. Germline CDR1 and CDR2: MDHEN and SYDVKM. CDR3 size: 16 residues.

This rearrangement joins TRBV7-2 to TRBJ1-2, with unresolved D. CDR1 and CDR2 from the germline V gene are SGHTA and FQGNSA. Deletions cut 3 bases from V and 8 bases from J, with 7 bases between. This CDR3 is 11 amino acids long. This CDR3 is CASSLISGYTF. As DNA, the CDR3 is TGTGCCAGCAGCTTGATTTCCGGCTACACCTTC. Filled out from reference TRBV7-2 and TRBJ1-2, the complete variable domain reads GAGVSQSPSNKVTEKGKDVELRCDPISGHTALYWYRQSLGQGLEFLIYFQGNSAPDKSGLPSDRFSAERTGGSVSTLTIQRTQQEDSAVYLCASSLISGYTFGSGTRLTVV.

Only one count was recorded for this clone. The gene calls are TRBV6-5 and TRBJ2-7; TRBD1 aligns across 7 bases. This CDR3 region has 15 residues. Germline V CDR1 and CDR2: MNHEY, SVGAGI. V shed 3 bases, J shed 5 bases, and the junction held 10 bases outside the gene matches. DNA for the CDR3: TGTGCCAGCAGTTATGTCGGCAGGGGGTTAAACGAGCAGTACTTC. This encodes CASSYVGRGLNEQYF.

This chain connects TRBV6-5 to TRBJ2-5; TRBD1 matches at 10 bases. The V segment lost 4 bases and the J segment 4 bases; nucleotides outside the gene matches: 6. The CDR3 loop spans 15 amino acids. Germline lookup yields CDR1 MNHEY and CDR2 SVGAGI. The chain's CDR3 is CASSSTGGASETQYF. CDR3 sequence (DNA): TGTGCCAGCAGTTCGACAGGGGGCGCCTCAGAGACCCAGTACTTC.

The CDR3: CASSRLGTHGNTIYF. The CDR3 DNA reads as TGTGCCAGCAGTCGCCTGGGGACACATGGAAACACCATATATTTT. The chain links TRBV6-5 to TRBJ1-3; tentatively, D is TRBD1 (6 bases). Germline loops: CDR1 MNHEY, CDR2 SVGAGI. V lost 5 bases, J lost 3 bases, and 14 bases lay in between. The CDR3 is 15 amino acids.

This clone was seen a few times. V is TRBV19 and J is TRBJ1-1; D gene unclear. CDR1 is LNHDA, CDR2 SQIVND, per germline (reference sequence). Trimming left V 5 bases short and J 6 bases short, with 19 bases between. The CDR3 covers 15 residues. DNA of the CDR3: TGTGCCAGTAGTCTGTTGCCAGGCCCGCTGCCTGAAGCTTTCTTT. It translates to CASSLLPGPLPEAFF.

This sequence joins TRBV2 and TRBJ1-1; 7 nucleotides align to TRBD1. Germline CDR1 is SNHLY and CDR2 is FYNNEI. The trim removed 10 bases at V and 0 bases at J, leaving 8 bases unmatched. This CDR3 spans 14 amino acids. CDR3 sequence (DNA): TGTGCCAACCGGGACAGAGGAATGAACACTGAAGCTTTCTTT. This sequence encodes CANRDRGMNTEAFF.

J is TRBJ1-2 and V is TRBV5-1; 9 positions match TRBD1. The V segment lost 4 bases and the J segment 8 bases; nucleotides outside the gene matches: 12. The CDR3 is made up of 15 amino acids. Germline CDR1 is SGHRS and CDR2 is YFSETQ. CDR3 region: CASSPVEWTGVGYTF. Written as DNA, the CDR3 is TGCGCCAGCAGCCCCGTTGAGTGGACAGGGGTGGGCTACACCTTC.

The V gene is TRBV7-2, the J gene TRBJ1-2; possibly TRBD1 for D (6 bases). This CDR3 is 15 amino acids long. The germline V gene encodes CDR1 SGHTA and CDR2 FQGNSA. Trimming stripped 4 bases from V and 0 bases from J, with 12 bases between. The CDR3 coding sequence is TGTGCCAGCAGCTCTTCTTGGACAGCTAACTATGGCTACACCTTC. This encodes CASSSSWTANYGYTF.

This clone was counted once. The chain has TRBV7-3 and TRBJ1-6, with TRBD1 as a possible D gene (6 bases). Trimming pared 0 bases from V and 7 bases from J, leaving 10 bases between. CDR1 SGHTA and CDR2 FQGTGA come from the germline V gene. The CDR3 length is 15 residues. The CDR3 region has the DNA TGTGCCAGCAGCTTAACTGTAGGGGGGAATTCACCCCTCCACTTT. Encoded protein: CASSLTVGGNSPLHF.

The chain carries TRBV10-3 and TRBJ2-2; D is perhaps TRBD1 (7 bases). Germline V gene sequence: CDR1 ENHRY, CDR2 SYGVKD. Trimming took off 8 bases at V and 0 bases at J, with 16 bases between the two ends. The CDR3 is made up of 16 amino acids. The CDR3 coding sequence is TGTGCCATCTCAAACGGCGGGACAGCGAACACCGGGGAGCTGTTTTTT. This encodes CAISNGGTANTGELFF.

The J gene is TRBJ1-1, the V gene TRBV29-1, with no clear D. CDR1 is SQVTM, CDR2 ANQGSEA, per germline. The ends were cut back, 4 bases at V and 2 bases at J, with 11 bases in the middle. The CDR3 covers 13 residues. CDR3 region: CSVVAFSNTEAFF. The CDR3 nucleotides are TGCAGCGTTGTTGCATTTTCCAACACTGAAGCTTTCTTT.

The chain carries TRBV24-1 and TRBJ1-5, with 10 bases aligning to TRBD1. Trimming removed 9 bases from V and 0 bases from J; junction bases left unmatched: 7. Per the germline V gene, CDR1 is KGHDR and CDR2 is SFDVKD. This CDR3 is 16 amino acids long. For the CDR3, the DNA is TGTGCCACCGCGGACAGGGGGTCGTATAGCAATCAGCCCCAGCATTTT. It translates to CATADRGSYSNQPQHF.

J is TRBJ2-7 and V is TRBV12-3 or TRBV12-4; maybe TRBD1 (5 bases). The CDR3 extends over 13 amino acids. The V end was cut by 7 bases, the J end by 0 bases, with 10 bases between. This CDR3 reads CASKQGSSYEQYF. In DNA form, the CDR3 reads TGTGCCAGCAAGCAGGGTAGCTCCTACGAGCAGTACTTC.

V usage is TRBV11-2 and J usage is TRBJ2-7; D gene unclear. V was cut by 1 base and J by 2 bases, with 6 bases left in between. Germline V gene lookup returns CDR1 SGHAT and CDR2 FQNNGV. The CDR3 has 13 amino acids. CDR3 bases: TGTGCCAGCAGCTTAGGCACTACCTACGAGCAGTACTTC. This gives the protein CASSLGTTYEQYF.

The chain has TRBV4-2 and TRBJ2-2, with 7 bases matching TRBD2. Germline CDR1 LGHNA, CDR2 YNFKEQ. The CDR3 contains 16 residues. V lost 4 bases, J lost 4 bases, and 9 bases stayed unmatched. The DNA of the CDR3 is TGTGCCAGCAGCCTTCTCACGGGGGGTGGCACCGGGGAGCTGTTTTTT. Amino acids: CASSLLTGGGTGELFF.

This chain connects TRBV5-1 to TRBJ2-3, with a possible D match to TRBD1 (5 bases). This CDR3 has 14 residues. Germline CDR1 and CDR2: SGHRS and YFSETQ. V shed 0 bases and J shed 1 base, with 6 bases lying between them. The CDR3 region is CASSLEGGTDTQYF. The CDR3, as DNA: TGCGCCAGCAGCTTGGAAGGGGGCACAGATACGCAGTATTTT.

This chain links TRBV7-2 with TRBJ2-1, with 7 bases lining up with TRBD2. Germline CDR1 is SGHTA and CDR2 is FQGNSA. This CDR3 spans 16 amino acids. Trimming cost V 2 bases and J 4 bases; bases outside gene matches: 8. The CDR3 bases are TGTGCCAGCAGCTTAATTTTGGGGGGGGATTACAATGAGCAGTTCTTC. Protein sequence: CASSLILGGDYNEQFF.